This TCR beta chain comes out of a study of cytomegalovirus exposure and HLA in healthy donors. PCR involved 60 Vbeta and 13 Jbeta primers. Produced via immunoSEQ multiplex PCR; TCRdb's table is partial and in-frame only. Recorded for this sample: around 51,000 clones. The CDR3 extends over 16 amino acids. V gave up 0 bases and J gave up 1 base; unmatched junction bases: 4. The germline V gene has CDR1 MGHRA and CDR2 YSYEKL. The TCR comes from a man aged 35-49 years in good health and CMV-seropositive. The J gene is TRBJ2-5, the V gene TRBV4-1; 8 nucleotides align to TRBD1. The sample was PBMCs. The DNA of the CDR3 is TGCGCCAGCAGCCAAGATGACAGGGGTTTCCAAGAGACCCAGTACTTC. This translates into CASSQDDRGFQETQYF.